The rows below give T cell receptor beta chains drawn from one sample of a study of blood T cell repertoires in COVID-19. Clones were sequenced by immunoSEQ multiplex PCR, and TCRdb holds only the in-frame ones, with some missing. The repertoire consists of about 95,000 clones, with around 92% occurring once and the leading ten covering 2.5% to 3.5%. The specimen sequenced was peripheral blood. The receptors were gathered from a man aged 50 to 59 with COVID-19, enrolled during active disease. Both conserved end residues are part of each CDR3. D genes are given only for firm matches. A row's size may be missing; if present it is once, few, many or a size class.

.	TRBV18	once	TRBJ1-2	CASSPGLDYGYTF
TRBD2	TRBV11-1	.	TRBJ2-1	CASRPALAAYNEQFF
.	TRBV5-1	.	TRBJ1-4	CASSRGEREKLFF
TRBD1	TRBV10-1	.	TRBJ1-1	CARHLQGLGTEAFF
.	TRBV4-1	once	TRBJ1-5	CASSPGELRQPQHF
.	TRBV7-8	.	TRBJ1-4	CASSPINGRTNEKLFF
.	TRBV20-1	.	TRBJ1-2	CTVAGEGGYTF
.	TRBV18	.	TRBJ1-2	CASSPLGGTELTYGYTF
TRBD2	TRBV3-1/TRBV3-2	.	TRBJ2-1	CASSPRASGSSYNEQFF
.	TRBV4-3	many	TRBJ2-2	CASSQATTELKAGELFF
TRBD1	TRBV28	.	TRBJ1-1	CASSSRDRGLTEAFF
TRBD2	TRBV20-1	.	TRBJ2-7	CSASPLAGVTYEQYF
TRBD1	TRBV9	.	TRBJ1-2	CASNRDRGNYGYTF
TRBD1	TRBV6-2/TRBV6-3	.	TRBJ1-1	CASSSPGTGDTEAFF
.	TRBV6-6	.	TRBJ1-2	CASSTDTGYGYTF
.	TRBV2	.	TRBJ2-1	CASSAQLNNEQFF
TRBD1	TRBV29-1	.	TRBJ2-2	CSVRRDRGAGELFF
.	TRBV30	.	TRBJ1-5	CAWSVNSSNQPQHF
TRBD2	TRBV5-1	.	TRBJ2-5	CASSPDYLAGGGETQYF
.	TRBV13	.	TRBJ1-1	CASSAGWGRMNTEAFF
TRBD1	TRBV6-6	once	TRBJ1-5	CASSPGQGSDQPQHF
TRBD1	TRBV7-9	.	TRBJ1-3	CASSLAGRTGNSGNTIYF
TRBD1	TRBV7-9	.	TRBJ1-3	CASSLAGGHLGNTIYF
.	TRBV12-3/TRBV12-4	.	TRBJ1-5	CASSLTGNQPQHF
.	TRBV5-6	.	TRBJ1-1	CASSLVGSEAFF
.	TRBV28	.	TRBJ1-1	CASSSGQGDTEAFF
.	TRBV18	.	TRBJ1-3	CASSPTTFVSGNTIYF
TRBD1	TRBV7-9	.	TRBJ1-5	CASSLVQGASGNQPQHF